This T cell receptor (beta chain) appears in the sequencing data of a study of T cell responses to AZD1222 COVID-19 vaccine. V lost 4 bases to trimming and J lost 7 bases, with 12 bases between them. Germline CDR1 and CDR2: SGHRS and YFSETQ. CDR3 length equals 12 residues. This table comes from immunoSEQ multiplex PCR, and its TCRdb copy is limited to in-frame clones, with some not included. The sample includes more than 80,000 clones, about 91% seen only once; the top ten take around 28%. The TCR originated in an adult who received the AZD1222 COVID-19 vaccine. J is TRBJ2-7 and V is TRBV5-1; D might be TRBD2 (6 bases). The sample in question was peripheral blood, obtained 28 days after the second AZD1222 dose. The CDR3 nucleotides are TGCGCCAGCAGCCCCCTTCGGGGGGAGCAGTACTTC. Its translation is CASSPLRGEQYF.